These T cell receptor beta chains were read from a single sample in a study of identifying expanded T cells in peripheral blood. Sequencing was performed with immunoSEQ multiplex PCR; in TCRdb, only in-frame clones are kept and a portion is missing. The sample has tens of thousands of clones, about 88% seen once. Sequencing used blood. These receptor sequences come from a person aged 18 to 75 in good health. Both conserved end residues are part of each CDR3. The D gene is left open where the match is weak. Size is omitted from some rows. Given values are once, few, many or a class for expanded clones.

j_call,clone_size,v_call,d_call,cdr3_aa,cdr3_nt
TRBJ1-1,.,TRBV6-6,.,CASNRLNTEAFF,TGTGCCAGCAATCGTCTTAACACTGAAGCTTTCTTT
TRBJ2-7,.,TRBV5-1,.,CASSFNYGEYEQYF,TGCGCCAGCAGCTTTAACTACGGGGAGTACGAGCAGTACTTC
TRBJ2-3,.,TRBV13,TRBD2,CASSSQERDHTQYF,TGTGCCAGCAGCTCCCAAGAGCGGGATCATACGCAGTATTTT
TRBJ2-7,.,TRBV7-2,TRBD2,CASSLGSSGITTFYEQYF,TGTGCCAGCAGCTTAGGATCTAGCGGGATCACTACCTTCTACGAGCAGTACTTC
TRBJ1-1,.,TRBV6-1,.,CASSEPGHMNTEAFF,TGTGCCAGCAGTGAACCGGGACACATGAACACTGAAGCTTTCTTT
TRBJ2-7,.,TRBV18,TRBD1,CASHGQGSHEQYF,TGTGCCAGCCATGGACAGGGAAGCCACGAGCAGTACTTC
TRBJ2-1,.,TRBV25-1,.,CASSGYYNEQFF,TGTGCCAGCAGTGGCTACTACAATGAGCAGTTCTTC
TRBJ1-2,.,TRBV29-1,.,CSVAQGFDYGYTF,TGCAGCGTCGCTCAGGGATTTGACTATGGCTACACCTTC
TRBJ1-5,.,TRBV7-2,.,CASSSNGGNQPQHF,TGTGCCAGCAGCTCAAATGGGGGCAATCAGCCCCAGCATTTT
TRBJ2-1,.,TRBV7-9,.,CASSLTTQSSYNEQFF,TGTGCCAGCAGCTTGACTACCCAGTCCTCCTACAATGAGCAGTTCTTC
TRBJ1-4,.,TRBV4-3,.,CASSQRGTANEKLFF,TGCGCCAGCAGCCAGAGGGGGACGGCTAATGAAAAACTGTTTTTT
TRBJ2-7,.,TRBV6-6,TRBD2,CASSRAGTSGYEQYF,TGTGCCAGCAGTCGAGCCGGGACTAGCGGCTACGAGCAGTACTTC
TRBJ2-1,.,TRBV28,TRBD2,CASSAAGRNEQFF,TGTGCCAGCAGCGCAGCGGGACGCAATGAGCAGTTCTTC
TRBJ2-7,.,TRBV2,.,CASSEGTVRPEQYF,TGTGCCAGCAGTGAAGGGACAGTTAGGCCTGAGCAGTACTTC
TRBJ1-2,.,TRBV4-3,.,CASSQDNGLYGYTF,TGCGCCAGCAGCCAAGATAATGGGCTTTATGGCTACACCTTC
TRBJ2-7,.,TRBV5-5,TRBD1,CASSLGQGPEQYF,TGTGCCAGCAGCTTAGGACAGGGGCCCGAGCAGTACTTC
TRBJ2-7,.,TRBV2,.,CASSERPRGEQYF,TGTGCCAGCAGTGAGAGGCCACGAGGCGAGCAGTACTTC
TRBJ2-2,.,TRBV5-1,TRBD1,CASSAGQDLGELFF,TGCGCCAGCAGCGCGGGACAGGATTTGGGGGAGCTGTTTTTT
TRBJ2-7,.,TRBV5-1,TRBD1,CASSGGQGGEYEQYF,TGCGCCAGCAGCGGGGGACAGGGGGGTGAGTACGAGCAGTACTTC
TRBJ2-3,.,TRBV5-1,TRBD2,CASSYLQRGGQDTQYF,TGCGCCAGCAGCTATCTCCAGCGGGGGGGCCAGGATACGCAGTATTTT
TRBJ1-1,.,TRBV28,.,CASRQWSGNTEAFF,TGTGCCAGCAGACAGTGGAGTGGTAACACTGAAGCTTTCTTT
TRBJ1-2,.,TRBV6-7,TRBD1,CASSYVGQGAGSYGYTF,TGTGCCAGCAGTTACGTAGGACAGGGGGCGGGGAGCTATGGCTACACCTTC
TRBJ2-2,.,TRBV7-9,.,CASSLLGIANTGELFF,TGTGCCAGCAGCTTATTGGGGATCGCGAACACCGGGGAGCTGTTTTTT
TRBJ1-1,.,TRBV9,TRBD1,CASSIGTGTAEAFF,TGTGCCAGCAGCATAGGGACCGGGACAGCTGAAGCTTTCTTT
TRBJ1-4,.,TRBV5-5,TRBD1,CASSGGTGGWEKLFF,TGTGCCAGCAGCGGAGGGACAGGGGGTTGGGAAAAACTGTTTTTT
TRBJ2-5,.,TRBV5-5,.,CASSSGFGTQGETQYF,TGTGCCAGCAGCTCCGGGTTCGGGACTCAGGGGGAGACCCAGTACTTC
TRBJ1-2,.,TRBV15,.,CATSRDRQSSYGYTF,TGTGCCACCAGCAGAGATCGCCAGTCCTCCTATGGCTACACCTTC
TRBJ1-2,.,TRBV6-6,TRBD1,CASSTDRGVNYGYTF,TGTGCCAGCAGCACTGACAGGGGAGTAAACTATGGCTACACCTTC
TRBJ2-3,.,TRBV1,.,CTSSSYTDTQYF,TGCACCAGCAGCTCATACACGGATACGCAGTATTTT
TRBJ1-1,.,TRBV4-3,TRBD1,CASSQTTGGQGSTEAFF,TGCGCCAGCAGCCAAACCACCGGTGGACAGGGTAGCACTGAAGCTTTCTTT
TRBJ1-1,.,TRBV16,.,CASSEGGMNTEAFF,TGTGCCAGCAGCGAAGGAGGGATGAACACTGAAGCTTTCTTT
TRBJ2-7,once,TRBV28,TRBD1,CASSVGGQVGYEQYF,TGTGCCAGCAGCGTAGGGGGCCAGGTTGGCTACGAGCAGTACTTC
TRBJ2-7,.,TRBV7-8,.,CASSFKISYEQYF,TGTGCCAGCAGCTTTAAAATCTCCTACGAGCAGTACTTC